These 4 T cell receptor beta chains were all obtained from the same sample, sequenced in a study of cytomegalovirus exposure and HLA in healthy donors (dated by TCRdb to about 2017). Library preparation was by the immunoSEQ multiplex PCR assay. A mixture of 60 forward primers for TCR Vbeta segments and 13 reverse primers for TCR Jbeta segments was used in the multiplex PCR. TCRdb holds this immuneACCESS table with in-frame rearrangements only. Some clones are missing; in checked studies, unresolved V genes explain under half, and the rest has no known cause. The sample table contains 160,000 or so clones; only one count was recorded for roughly 80% of them. The biggest ten clones account for 1% to 1.5% of the sample. Sequencing input: PBMCs. These receptors were collected from a man over 45 in good health and CMV-seropositive.

The rearrangement uses TRBV7-3 and TRBJ2-5, with 8 bases fitting TRBD2. With 5 bases clipped from V and 5 bases from J, the junction kept 10 bases outside the gene matches. CDR3 size: 15 residues. Germline V gives CDR1 SGHTA, CDR2 FQGTGA. In nucleotides, the CDR3 is TGTGCCAGCAGCCCGAGCGGGGGTCCCTCGGAGACCCAGTACTTC. Amino acid sequence: CASSPSGGPSETQYF.

This clone showed up just once. This chain links TRBV6-5 with TRBJ1-1, with D unclear. The germline gives CDR1 MNHEY, CDR2 SVGAGI. The V end lost 1 base, the J end lost 7 bases, and 7 bases lay between the germline ends. The CDR3 covers 12 residues. CDR3 bases: TGTGCCAGCAGTTACTTAACGGGTGAAGCTTTCTTT. Amino acids: CASSYLTGEAFF.

V usage is TRBV5-1 and J usage is TRBJ2-2; TRBD2 agrees at 7 bases. CDR3 length: 16 residues. The V segment lost 4 bases and the J segment 2 bases; nucleotides outside the gene matches: 8. CDR1 and CDR2 from the germline V gene are SGHRS and YFSETQ. CDR3 amino acids: CASSVTTSDNTGELFF. The CDR3 DNA reads as TGCGCCAGCAGCGTGACCACTAGCGATAACACCGGGGAGCTGTTTTTT.

This clone appeared a single time. The chain combines TRBV9 with TRBJ2-3; D unclear. Trimming shortened V by 2 bases and J by 6 bases, and 13 bases separated the two germline ends. This CDR3 spans 14 amino acids. CDR1 and CDR2 (germline): SGDLS, YYNGEE. The CDR3 DNA reads as TGTGCCAGCAGCGTTCAGACTGCCTCGGATACGCAGTATTTT. It yields the protein CASSVQTASDTQYF.